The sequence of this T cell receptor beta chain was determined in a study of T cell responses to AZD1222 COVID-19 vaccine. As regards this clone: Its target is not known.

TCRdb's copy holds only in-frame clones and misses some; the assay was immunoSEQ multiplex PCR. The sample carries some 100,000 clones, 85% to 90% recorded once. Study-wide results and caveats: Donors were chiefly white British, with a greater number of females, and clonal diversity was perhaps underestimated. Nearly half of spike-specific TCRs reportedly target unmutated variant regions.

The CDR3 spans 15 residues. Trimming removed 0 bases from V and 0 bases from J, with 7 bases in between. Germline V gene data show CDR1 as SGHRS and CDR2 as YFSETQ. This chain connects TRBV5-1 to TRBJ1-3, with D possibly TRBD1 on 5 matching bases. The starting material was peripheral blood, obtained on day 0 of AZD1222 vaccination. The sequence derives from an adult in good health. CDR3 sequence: CASSLGGTSGNTIYF. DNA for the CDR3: TGCGCCAGCAGCTTGGGTGGGACCTCTGGAAACACCATATATTTT.